This T cell receptor beta chain was recovered during a study of OX40 agonist ivuxolimab in advanced cancers. Whole-study results and caveats: Among the least clonally expanded were partial responders at 0.1-3.0 mg/kg.

As concerns this clone: Antigen: not known.

Germline lookup yields CDR1 SNHLY and CDR2 FYNNEI. The CDR3 extends over 12 amino acids. Trimming took 4 bases from V and 3 from J, leaving 3 bases between them. Measured with immunoSEQ multiplex PCR; TCRdb has only the in-frame clones, and not every one. The sample lists 34,000 or so clones, 80% to 85% seen once, with around 1.4% in the top ten. The sequence derives from an adult with an advanced solid tumor such as melanoma, head and neck, liver or kidney cancer. The starting material was CD4+ or CD8+ T cells sorted from blood, obtained in a trial of the OX40 agonist ivuxolimab. The chain uses TRBV2 and TRBJ2-2; D is ambiguous. CDR3 in amino acids: CASSVDTGELFF. The CDR3 DNA reads as TGTGCCAGCAGTGTGGACACCGGGGAGCTGTTTTTT.